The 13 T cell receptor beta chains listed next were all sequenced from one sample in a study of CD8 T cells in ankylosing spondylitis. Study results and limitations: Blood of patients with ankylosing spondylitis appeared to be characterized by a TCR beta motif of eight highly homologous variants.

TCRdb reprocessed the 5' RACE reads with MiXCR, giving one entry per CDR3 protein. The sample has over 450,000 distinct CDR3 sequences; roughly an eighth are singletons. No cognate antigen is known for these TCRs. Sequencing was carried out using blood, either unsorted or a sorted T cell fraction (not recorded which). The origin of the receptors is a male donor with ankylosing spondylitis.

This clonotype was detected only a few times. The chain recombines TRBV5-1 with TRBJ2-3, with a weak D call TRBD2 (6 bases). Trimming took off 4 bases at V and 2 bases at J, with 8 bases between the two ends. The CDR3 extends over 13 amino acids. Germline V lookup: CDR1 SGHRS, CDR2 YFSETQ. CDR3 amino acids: CASSEDYTDTQYF. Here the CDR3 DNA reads TGCGCCAGCAGCGAGGACTACACAGATACGCAGTATTTT.

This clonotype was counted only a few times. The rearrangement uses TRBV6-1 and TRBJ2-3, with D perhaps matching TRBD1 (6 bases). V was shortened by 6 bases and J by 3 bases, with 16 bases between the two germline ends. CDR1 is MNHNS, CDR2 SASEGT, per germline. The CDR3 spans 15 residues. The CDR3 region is CASRDTGSGTDTQYF. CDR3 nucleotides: TGTGCCAGCAGGGACACAGGGTCCGGAACAGATACGCAGTATTTT.

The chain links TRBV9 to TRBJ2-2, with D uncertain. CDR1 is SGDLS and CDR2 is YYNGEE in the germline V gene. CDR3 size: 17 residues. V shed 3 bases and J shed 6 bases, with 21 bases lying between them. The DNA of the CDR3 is TGTGCCAGCAGCGCCCCGCCCTGGGATAGAAAGGCCGGGGAGCTGTTTTTT. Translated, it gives CASSAPPWDRKAGELFF.

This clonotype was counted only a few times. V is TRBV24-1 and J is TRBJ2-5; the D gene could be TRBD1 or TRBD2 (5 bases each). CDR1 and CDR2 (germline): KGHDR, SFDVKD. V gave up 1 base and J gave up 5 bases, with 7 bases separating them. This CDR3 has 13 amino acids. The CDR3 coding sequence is TGTGCCACCAGTGATTTCGGGGCGGAGACCCAGTACTTC. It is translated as CATSDFGAETQYF.

For the CDR3, the DNA is TGTGCCATCAGTGAAAGGCGGCTAGCTAACACCGGGGAGCTGTTTTTT. It codes for CAISERRLANTGELFF. The V and J genes are TRBV10-3 and TRBJ2-2, with TRBD2 as a possible D gene (5 bases). V lost 3 bases to trimming and J lost 2 bases, with 13 bases between them. The CDR3 consists of 16 residues. Germline CDR1 reads ENHRY; CDR2 reads SYGVKD.

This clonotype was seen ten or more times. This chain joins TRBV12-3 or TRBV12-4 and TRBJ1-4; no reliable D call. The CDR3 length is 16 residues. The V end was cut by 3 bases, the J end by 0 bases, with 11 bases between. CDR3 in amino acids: CASSLASETTNEKLFF. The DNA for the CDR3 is TGTGCCAGCAGTTTGGCCAGTGAGACAACTAATGAAAAACTGTTTTTT.

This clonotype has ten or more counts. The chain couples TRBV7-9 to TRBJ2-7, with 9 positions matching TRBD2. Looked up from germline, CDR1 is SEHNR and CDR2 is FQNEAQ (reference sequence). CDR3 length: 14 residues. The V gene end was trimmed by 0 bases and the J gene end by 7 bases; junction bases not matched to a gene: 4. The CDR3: CASSLAGLAGEQYF. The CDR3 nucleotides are TGTGCCAGCAGCTTAGCGGGACTAGCTGGGGAGCAGTACTTC.

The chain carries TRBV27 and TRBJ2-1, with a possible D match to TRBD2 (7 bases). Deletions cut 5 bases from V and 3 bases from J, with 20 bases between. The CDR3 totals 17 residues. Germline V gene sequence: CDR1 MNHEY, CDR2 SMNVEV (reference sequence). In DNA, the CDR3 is TGTGCCAGCAGTCAGGATGGAGGGGGGGTACTCTACAATGAGCAGTTCTTC. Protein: CASSQDGGGVLYNEQFF.

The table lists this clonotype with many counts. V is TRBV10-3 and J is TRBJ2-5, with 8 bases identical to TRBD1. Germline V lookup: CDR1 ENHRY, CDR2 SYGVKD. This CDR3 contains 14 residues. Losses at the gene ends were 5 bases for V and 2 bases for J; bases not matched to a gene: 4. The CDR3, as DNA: TGTGCCATCAGTCGCGGACAGGGACAAGAGACCCAGTACTTC. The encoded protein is CAISRGQGQETQYF.

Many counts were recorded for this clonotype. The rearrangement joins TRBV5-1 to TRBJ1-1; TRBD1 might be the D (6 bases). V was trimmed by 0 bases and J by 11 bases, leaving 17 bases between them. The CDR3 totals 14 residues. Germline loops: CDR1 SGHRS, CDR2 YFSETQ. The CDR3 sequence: CASSLEGAQGGAFF. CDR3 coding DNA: TGCGCCAGCAGCTTGGAAGGGGCACAGGGTGGGGCTTTCTTT.

In nucleotides, the CDR3 is TGTGCCAGCAGGAGGGCGGCCGTCCTGGGGAACACCGGGGAGCTGTTTTTT. It translates to CASRRAAVLGNTGELFF. This chain joins TRBV6-1 and TRBJ2-2; weak D call: TRBD2 (5 bases). V was pared by 6 bases and J by 1 base, with 18 bases between. This CDR3 contains 17 residues. Germline V gene lookup returns CDR1 MNHNS and CDR2 SASEGT.

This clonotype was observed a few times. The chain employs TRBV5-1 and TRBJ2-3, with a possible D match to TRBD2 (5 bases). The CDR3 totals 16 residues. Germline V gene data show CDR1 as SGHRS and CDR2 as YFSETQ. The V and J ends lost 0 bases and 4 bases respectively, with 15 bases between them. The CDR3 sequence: CASSLGPGVSADTQYF. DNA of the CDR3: TGCGCCAGCAGCTTGGGACCCGGGGTCTCCGCAGATACGCAGTATTTT.

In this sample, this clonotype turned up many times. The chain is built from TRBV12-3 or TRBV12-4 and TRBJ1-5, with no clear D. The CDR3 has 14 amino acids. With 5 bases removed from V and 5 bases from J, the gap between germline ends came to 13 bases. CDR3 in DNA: TGTGCCAGCAGTCCTCAATTCGGGGATCAGCCCCAGCATTTT. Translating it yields CASSPQFGDQPQHF.